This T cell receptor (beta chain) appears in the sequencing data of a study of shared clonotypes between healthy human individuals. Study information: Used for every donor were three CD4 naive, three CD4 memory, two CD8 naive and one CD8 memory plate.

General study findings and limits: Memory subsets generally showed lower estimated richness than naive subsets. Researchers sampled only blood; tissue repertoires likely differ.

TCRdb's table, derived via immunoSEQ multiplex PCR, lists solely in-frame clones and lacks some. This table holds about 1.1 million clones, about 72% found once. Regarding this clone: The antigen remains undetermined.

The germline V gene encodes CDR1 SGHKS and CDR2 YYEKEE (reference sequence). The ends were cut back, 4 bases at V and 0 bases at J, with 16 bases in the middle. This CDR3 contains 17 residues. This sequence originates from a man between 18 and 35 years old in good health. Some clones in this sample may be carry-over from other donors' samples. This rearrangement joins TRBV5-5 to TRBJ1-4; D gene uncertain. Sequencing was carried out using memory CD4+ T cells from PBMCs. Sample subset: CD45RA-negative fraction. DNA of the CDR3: TGTGCCAGCAGCCAACGGGTCAGGACGGCAACTAATGAAAAACTGTTTTTT. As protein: CASSQRVRTATNEKLFF.